The rows below give T cell receptor beta chains drawn from one sample of a study of regulatory T cells in long-lasting Graves disease. From the multiplex PCR reads, TCRdb called clonotypes with MiXCR, one entry per CDR3 protein. Among about 220,000 distinct CDR3 sequences listed, roughly a fifth were seen once. This sample also belongs to another study, concerning T cells in Graves' hyperthyroidism and ophthalmopathy.

This specimen was peripheral blood mononuclear cells (PBMCs), taken at new diagnosis, from a patient treated with antithyroid drugs. Receptors were obtained from a woman in her thirties with Graves disease. Both conserved end residues are part of each CDR3. The order of the fields is clone size, V gene, D gene, J gene, CDR3 protein, CDR3 DNA. D genes are given only for firm matches. Size tells how often a clone was seen (once, few, many) or the class of an expanded clone, and some rows leave it out.

clone size: many; V gene: TRBV19; D gene: NA; J gene: TRBJ1-2; CDR3 protein: CASNPRGGEANYGYTF; CDR3 DNA: TGTGCCAGTAACCCGCGTGGCGGGGAAGCTAACTATGGCTACACCTTC
clone size: few; V gene: TRBV12-3/TRBV12-4; D gene: TRBD1; J gene: TRBJ2-2; CDR3 protein: CANLRLRGQAFTGELFF; CDR3 DNA: TGTGCCAACCTTCGATTGAGAGGACAGGCCTTCACCGGGGAGCTGTTTTTT
clone size: once; V gene: TRBV28; D gene: NA; J gene: TRBJ1-4; CDR3 protein: CASSLGGGSEKLFF; CDR3 DNA: TGTGCCAGCAGTTTAGGGGGGGGGAGTGAAAAACTGTTTTTT
clone size: few; V gene: TRBV2; D gene: NA; J gene: TRBJ2-7; CDR3 protein: CASSPRGETYEQYF; CDR3 DNA: TGTGCCAGCAGCCCCCGAGGGGAAACCTACGAGCAGTACTTC
clone size: many; V gene: TRBV7-9; D gene: NA; J gene: TRBJ1-1; CDR3 protein: CASSLKGETEAFF; CDR3 DNA: TGTGCCAGCAGCTTAAAGGGGGAGACTGAAGCTTTCTTT
clone size: NA; V gene: TRBV9; D gene: TRBD1; J gene: TRBJ1-2; CDR3 protein: CASSTGGAVWGTNYGYTF; CDR3 DNA: TGTGCCAGCAGCACAGGGGGCGCGGTGTGGGGAACTAACTATGGCTACACCTTC
clone size: many; V gene: TRBV2; D gene: TRBD2; J gene: TRBJ2-1; CDR3 protein: CASSEKPGLEQFF; CDR3 DNA: TGTGCCAGCAGCGAGAAGCCGGGACTAGAGCAGTTCTTC
clone size: few; V gene: TRBV19; D gene: NA; J gene: TRBJ1-4; CDR3 protein: CATEGVNNEKLFF; CDR3 DNA: TGTGCCACCGAAGGGGTAAATAATGAAAAACTGTTTTTT
clone size: many; V gene: TRBV15; D gene: TRBD1; J gene: TRBJ1-6; CDR3 protein: CATSRETGGSPLHF; CDR3 DNA: TGTGCCACCAGCAGGGAAACAGGGGGGTCACCCCTCCACTTT
clone size: many; V gene: TRBV20-1; D gene: NA; J gene: TRBJ1-6; CDR3 protein: CSAPRRARTLHF; CDR3 DNA: TGCAGTGCTCCTCGACGGGCTCGGACCCTCCACTTT
clone size: many; V gene: TRBV3-1; D gene: NA; J gene: TRBJ1-1; CDR3 protein: CASMAAPMNTEAFF; CDR3 DNA: TGTGCCAGCATGGCAGCCCCTATGAACACTGAAGCTTTCTTT
clone size: many; V gene: TRBV6-5; D gene: NA; J gene: TRBJ2-7; CDR3 protein: CASSYGSGLRHYEQYF; CDR3 DNA: TGTGCCAGCAGTTACGGCAGCGGACTGCGGCACTACGAGCAGTACTTC
clone size: many; V gene: TRBV20-1; D gene: TRBD1; J gene: TRBJ2-1; CDR3 protein: CSARINRGISKLGEQFF; CDR3 DNA: TGCAGTGCTAGAATAAACAGGGGCATTTCTAAGCTAGGTGAGCAGTTCTTC
clone size: many; V gene: TRBV20-1; D gene: TRBD1; J gene: TRBJ2-3; CDR3 protein: CSALDRVDTQYF; CDR3 DNA: TGCAGTGCTTTGGACAGGGTCGATACGCAGTATTTT
clone size: NA; V gene: TRBV30; D gene: TRBD2; J gene: TRBJ2-7; CDR3 protein: CAWSVSRTSADEQYF; CDR3 DNA: TGTGCCTGGAGTGTAAGTCGGACTAGCGCCGACGAGCAGTACTTC
clone size: NA; V gene: TRBV28; D gene: NA; J gene: TRBJ2-6; CDR3 protein: CASSRGLSTGANVLTF; CDR3 DNA: TGTGCCAGCAGTCGAGGACTCTCCACTGGGGCCAACGTCCTGACTTTC
clone size: many; V gene: TRBV5-5; D gene: NA; J gene: TRBJ2-3; CDR3 protein: CASSFLTDTQYF; CDR3 DNA: TGTGCCAGCAGCTTCCTCACAGATACGCAGTATTTT
clone size: many; V gene: TRBV28; D gene: NA; J gene: TRBJ1-5; CDR3 protein: CASSSPLGSGQPQHF; CDR3 DNA: TGTGCCAGCAGTTCACCTCTAGGGAGCGGTCAGCCCCAGCATTTT
clone size: many; V gene: TRBV28; D gene: TRBD1; J gene: TRBJ2-7; CDR3 protein: CASSERDSPFGYEQYF; CDR3 DNA: TGTGCCAGCAGTGAAAGGGACAGTCCCTTCGGGTACGAGCAGTACTTC
clone size: many; V gene: TRBV28; D gene: NA; J gene: TRBJ2-5; CDR3 protein: CASRAGAETQYF; CDR3 DNA: TGTGCCAGCAGGGCCGGGGCTGAGACCCAGTACTTC
clone size: NA; V gene: TRBV11-2; D gene: TRBD2; J gene: TRBJ2-7; CDR3 protein: CASSLGTSGRNEQYF; CDR3 DNA: TGTGCCAGCAGCTTAGGGACTAGCGGGAGAAACGAGCAGTACTTC
clone size: once; V gene: TRBV19; D gene: TRBD2; J gene: TRBJ2-1; CDR3 protein: CASGALAGGEQFF; CDR3 DNA: TGTGCCAGTGGTGCACTAGCGGGAGGTGAGCAGTTCTTC
clone size: few; V gene: TRBV18; D gene: NA; J gene: TRBJ1-1; CDR3 protein: CASSFRREARLGNTEAFF; CDR3 DNA: TGTGCCAGCTCCTTCCGCCGGGAGGCCCGGCTGGGGAACACTGAAGCTTTCTTT
clone size: many; V gene: TRBV14; D gene: TRBD1; J gene: TRBJ1-5; CDR3 protein: CASSRTGDHQPQHF; CDR3 DNA: TGTGCCAGCAGCCGGACAGGTGACCATCAGCCCCAGCATTTT
clone size: many; V gene: TRBV3-1; D gene: TRBD2; J gene: TRBJ2-2; CDR3 protein: CASSQAREEAGELFF; CDR3 DNA: TGTGCCAGCAGCCAAGCTCGGGAGGAGGCCGGGGAGCTGTTTTTT
clone size: many; V gene: TRBV28; D gene: NA; J gene: TRBJ1-5; CDR3 protein: CASSPRGGGNQPQHF; CDR3 DNA: TGTGCCAGCAGCCCCAGGGGAGGAGGCAATCAGCCCCAGCATTTT
clone size: many; V gene: TRBV2; D gene: NA; J gene: TRBJ1-4; CDR3 protein: CASSLVGGLFF; CDR3 DNA: TGTGCCAGCAGTCTCGTGGGTGGGCTGTTTTTT
clone size: NA; V gene: TRBV4-1; D gene: NA; J gene: TRBJ1-3; CDR3 protein: CASSQDFVGRPIYF; CDR3 DNA: TGCGCCAGCAGCCAAGATTTCGTCGGCCGTCCCATATATTTT
clone size: many; V gene: TRBV5-1; D gene: NA; J gene: TRBJ2-1; CDR3 protein: CASSFGGGSNEQFF; CDR3 DNA: TGCGCCAGCAGCTTCGGGGGCGGGAGCAATGAGCAGTTCTTC
clone size: many; V gene: TRBV30; D gene: TRBD2; J gene: TRBJ2-5; CDR3 protein: CAWSGRGGETQYF; CDR3 DNA: TGTGCCTGGAGCGGAAGGGGAGGGGAGACCCAGTACTTC
clone size: few; V gene: TRBV7-2; D gene: NA; J gene: TRBJ1-6; CDR3 protein: CASSLYGGGRSPLHF; CDR3 DNA: TGTGCCAGCAGCTTGTATGGGGGGGGCCGGTCACCCCTCCACTTT
clone size: many; V gene: TRBV19; D gene: TRBD1; J gene: TRBJ1-2; CDR3 protein: CASSIVPGTGTPLNYGYTF; CDR3 DNA: TGTGCCAGTAGTATAGTACCCGGGACAGGGACACCACTCAACTATGGCTACACCTTC
clone size: NA; V gene: TRBV6-1; D gene: TRBD2; J gene: TRBJ2-5; CDR3 protein: CASRIAGGQFETQYF; CDR3 DNA: TGTGCCAGCAGGATAGCGGGGGGGCAGTTTGAGACCCAGTACTTC
clone size: many; V gene: TRBV29-1; D gene: NA; J gene: TRBJ2-7; CDR3 protein: CSAWAKGYEQYF; CDR3 DNA: TGCAGCGCCTGGGCTAAGGGGTACGAGCAGTACTTC
clone size: many; V gene: TRBV5-1; D gene: TRBD2; J gene: TRBJ2-5; CDR3 protein: CASSFGLAPSLETQYF; CDR3 DNA: TGCGCCAGCAGCTTCGGACTAGCGCCATCCCTGGAGACCCAGTACTTC
clone size: many; V gene: TRBV7-9; D gene: TRBD1; J gene: TRBJ1-5; CDR3 protein: CASSSLRGGEGNQPQHF; CDR3 DNA: TGTGCCAGCAGCTCCCTCAGGGGGGGAGAGGGCAATCAGCCCCAGCATTTT
clone size: NA; V gene: TRBV6-2/TRBV6-3; D gene: NA; J gene: TRBJ1-3; CDR3 protein: CASSFLTGNTIYF; CDR3 DNA: TGTGCCAGCAGTTTCCTGACCGGAAACACCATATATTTT
clone size: many; V gene: TRBV12-3/TRBV12-4; D gene: TRBD2; J gene: TRBJ2-1; CDR3 protein: CASSFTGGANEQFF; CDR3 DNA: TGTGCCAGCAGTTTCACGGGAGGGGCAAATGAGCAGTTCTTC
clone size: many; V gene: TRBV20-1; D gene: NA; J gene: TRBJ2-7; CDR3 protein: CSATGPSNGYEQYF; CDR3 DNA: TGCAGTGCCACTGGACCCAGCAACGGCTACGAGCAGTACTTC
clone size: many; V gene: TRBV5-1; D gene: TRBD2; J gene: TRBJ2-3; CDR3 protein: CASSLAASGHTDTQYF; CDR3 DNA: TGTGCCAGCAGCTTGGCGGCTAGCGGGCACACAGATACGCAGTATTTT
clone size: many; V gene: TRBV30; D gene: NA; J gene: TRBJ1-4; CDR3 protein: CAWSVGGEKLFF; CDR3 DNA: TGTGCCTGGAGTGTAGGGGGTGAAAAACTGTTTTTT
clone size: many; V gene: TRBV2; D gene: TRBD2; J gene: TRBJ2-1; CDR3 protein: CASSPWTSGDEQFF; CDR3 DNA: TGTGCCAGCAGTCCCTGGACTAGCGGAGATGAGCAGTTCTTC
clone size: many; V gene: TRBV2; D gene: NA; J gene: TRBJ1-4; CDR3 protein: CASIEPRGGNEKLFF; CDR3 DNA: TGTGCCAGCATAGAACCCCGTGGGGGTAATGAAAAACTGTTTTTT
clone size: many; V gene: TRBV3-1; D gene: TRBD2; J gene: TRBJ2-1; CDR3 protein: CASSHDGLAGVSYNEQFF; CDR3 DNA: TGTGCCAGCAGCCACGATGGACTAGCGGGTGTCTCCTACAATGAGCAGTTCTTC
clone size: many; V gene: TRBV20-1; D gene: TRBD1; J gene: TRBJ2-7; CDR3 protein: CSARGGQVGTYEQYF; CDR3 DNA: TGCAGTGCTAGAGGGGGACAGGTGGGGACCTACGAGCAGTACTTC
clone size: many; V gene: TRBV5-1; D gene: TRBD2; J gene: TRBJ2-7; CDR3 protein: CASSFSGSSYEQYF; CDR3 DNA: TGCGCCAGCAGCTTTAGCGGGAGTTCCTACGAGCAGTACTTC
clone size: many; V gene: TRBV9; D gene: NA; J gene: TRBJ1-2; CDR3 protein: CASSGTISDYTF; CDR3 DNA: TGTGCCAGCAGCGGGACAATTTCGGACTACACCTTC
clone size: NA; V gene: TRBV7-2; D gene: NA; J gene: TRBJ1-1; CDR3 protein: CASGPRAEGTEAFF; CDR3 DNA: TGTGCCAGCGGTCCCAGGGCGGAGGGCACTGAAGCTTTCTTT
clone size: NA; V gene: TRBV28; D gene: TRBD1; J gene: TRBJ1-2; CDR3 protein: CAGSLAGGDYGYTF; CDR3 DNA: TGTGCCGGCAGTTTAGCAGGGGGCGACTATGGCTACACCTTC
clone size: few; V gene: TRBV3-1; D gene: NA; J gene: TRBJ2-5; CDR3 protein: CASSQRTVQETQYF; CDR3 DNA: TGTGCCAGCAGCCAGAGGACAGTCCAAGAGACCCAGTACTTC